One sample yielded the 19 T cell receptor beta chains listed below, sequenced in a study of T cells after yellow fever vaccination. TCRdb reanalysed the 5' RACE reads using MiXCR and keeps one entry per CDR3 protein. Here the sample spans just under 600,000 distinct CDR3 sequences, roughly 13% being singletons. Sequenced material: PBMCs, taken on the day of the yellow fever booster vaccination. These receptors all stem from a man aged 30-40 years who received the YFV17D yellow fever vaccine.

Only a few counts were recorded for this clonotype. The chain couples TRBV12-3 or TRBV12-4 to TRBJ2-1; a weak D match, TRBD2 (8 bases). V lost 6 bases to trimming and J lost 7 bases, with 19 bases between them. There are 15 residues in the CDR3. This chain's CDR3 is CASSRTGVAGNEQFF. The CDR3 DNA sequence: TGTGCCAGCAGCCGAACAGGGGTAGCGGGAAATGAGCAGTTCTTC.

This clonotype was observed many times. The chain combines TRBV12-3 or TRBV12-4 with TRBJ2-7; D is uncertain. This CDR3 contains 14 residues. V gave up 7 bases and J gave up 7 bases, with 20 bases separating them. Here the CDR3 DNA reads TGTGCCAGCAATCTCGGGTCTACGCAAGAGGAGCAGTACTTC. As protein: CASNLGSTQEEQYF.

This clonotype was seen only a few times. The V and J genes are TRBV10-1 and TRBJ2-1, with 9 bases that match TRBD1. V dropped 6 bases and J dropped 8; count of bases not matched to a gene: 8. The CDR3 consists of 14 residues. From germline, CDR1 is WNHNN and CDR2 SYGVQD (reference sequence). The CDR3 is CASSHRDRAHEQFF. The CDR3 bases are TGCGCCAGCAGCCACCGGGACAGGGCCCATGAGCAGTTCTTC.

This chain's CDR3 is CASSPQGARSPLHF. DNA for the CDR3: TGTGCCAGCTCACCACAGGGGGCACGGTCACCCCTCCACTTT. The chain recombines TRBV18 with TRBJ1-6; TRBD1 aligns across 7 bases. This CDR3 has 14 residues. The germline V gene encodes CDR1 KGHSH and CDR2 LQKENI. After removal of 1 base from V and 10 bases from J, the junction contained 4 bases not matched to a gene. The full variable domain, with the rest looked up from reference TRBV18 and TRBJ1-6, is NAGVMQNPRHLVRRRGQEARLRCSPMKGHSHVYWYRQLPEEGLKFMVYLQKENIIDESGMPKERFSAEFPKEGPSILRIQQVVRGDSAAYFCASSPQGARSPLHFGNGTRLTVT.

The table lists this clonotype with a few counts. The J gene is TRBJ2-7, the V gene TRBV29-1; the D gene could be TRBD1 or TRBD2 (6 bases each). This CDR3 has 13 residues. Germline-derived CDR1 and CDR2 are SQVTM and ANQGSEA. V was cut by 3 bases and J by 1 base, with 10 bases left in between. The CDR3 sequence is CSVDEGGSYEQYF. CDR3 nucleotide sequence: TGCAGCGTTGATGAGGGGGGTTCCTACGAGCAGTACTTC.

The chain has TRBV20-1 and TRBJ2-1; D call uncertain. The CDR3 length is 10 residues. The V gene's germline CDR1 is DFQATT and CDR2 SNEGSKA (reference sequence). V lost 3 bases and J lost 6, with 3 bases in between. CDR3: CSARFNEQFF. The CDR3 nucleotides read TGCAGTGCTAGGTTCAATGAGCAGTTCTTC.

The chain uses TRBV5-1 and TRBJ2-7, with D possibly being TRBD1 (5 bases). The CDR3 runs 14 residues. Germline V gives CDR1 SGHRS, CDR2 YFSETQ. The V end was cut by 0 bases, the J end by 2 bases, with 9 bases between. Written as DNA, the CDR3 is TGCGCCAGCAGCTTGGAAGGACACACCTACGAGCAGTACTTC. Translation: CASSLEGHTYEQYF.

The chain carries TRBV7-9 and TRBJ1-3, with D perhaps TRBD1 (6 bases). Trimming took off 6 bases at V and 2 bases at J, with 20 bases between the two ends. Per the germline V gene, CDR1 is SEHNR and CDR2 is FQNEAQ (reference sequence). The CDR3 covers 17 residues. CDR3 bases: TGTGCCAGCAGTCGTATTACAGGGATATTCGCTGGAAACACCATATATTTT. This sequence encodes CASSRITGIFAGNTIYF. The variable domain in full, completed from reference TRBV7-9 and TRBJ1-3, reads DTGVSQNPRHKITKRGQNVTFRCDPISEHNRLYWYRQTLGQGPEFLTYFQNEAQLEKSRLLSDRFSAERPKGSFSTLEIQRTEQGDSAMYLCASSRITGIFAGNTIYFGEGSWLTVV.

This chain links TRBV20-1 with TRBJ1-2, with D perhaps matching TRBD1 (5 bases). Trimming removed 6 bases from V and 2 bases from J, with 13 bases in between. CDR1 DFQATT and CDR2 SNEGSKA come from the germline V gene (reference sequence). This CDR3 contains 13 residues. The CDR3 DNA follows: TGCAGTGCCACAGACAGTCTCAACTATGGCTACACCTTC. The encoded protein is CSATDSLNYGYTF.

This chain connects TRBV20-1 to TRBJ2-1; 8 positions match TRBD2. Unmatched junction bases numbered 9, after V lost 1 base and J lost 1 base. The CDR3 is made up of 17 amino acids. Germline V lookup: CDR1 DFQATT, CDR2 SNEGSKA (reference sequence). DNA for the CDR3: TGCAGTGCTAGAGTACTCTTAGGCGGGAGGTCCTACAATGAGCAGTTCTTC. It yields the protein CSARVLLGGRSYNEQFF.

This clonotype was observed a handful of times. The chain combines TRBV6-2 or TRBV6-3 with TRBJ2-1; no clear D gene. The CDR3 has 12 amino acids. Germline values: CDR1 MNHEY, CDR2 SVGEGT. V was pared by 2 bases and J by 9 bases, with 8 bases between. CDR3 sequence: CASSYSVSEQFF. CDR3 nucleotides: TGTGCCAGCAGTTACAGTGTGAGTGAGCAGTTCTTC.

This clonotype was counted only a few times. J is TRBJ1-1 and V is TRBV9; D is perhaps TRBD1 (5 bases). Trimming took off 0 bases at V and 3 bases at J, with 6 bases between the two ends. Germline V CDR1 and CDR2: SGDLS, YYNGEE. CDR3 length: 13 residues. In DNA, the CDR3 is TGTGCCAGCAGCGTAGAGGGGTACACTGAAGCTTTCTTT. Translated: CASSVEGYTEAFF. Filled out from reference TRBV9 and TRBJ1-1, the complete variable domain reads DSGVTQTPKHLITATGQRVTLRCSPRSGDLSVYWYQQSLDQGLQFLIQYYNGEERAKGNILERFSAQQFPDLHSELNLSSLELGDSALYFCASSVEGYTEAFFGQGTRLTVV.

This clonotype was detected many times. The junction and the germline gene differ at one end; a read error may be behind it. This chain connects TRBV5-1 to TRBJ2-2; tentative D call: TRBD1 (6 bases). CDR3 length: 14 amino acids. The germline gives CDR1 SGHRS, CDR2 YFSETQ. The CDR3 protein is CASSLGGNTGELFF. The CDR3 nucleotides read TGTGCCAGCAGCTTAGGGGGGAACACCGGGGAGCTGTTTTTT.

The chain couples TRBV4-3 to TRBJ1-6, with no clear D. Trimming removed 4 bases at V and 10 bases at J, with 23 bases between. The germline CDR1 and CDR2 sequences are LGHNA and YSLEER. The CDR3 spans 17 residues. The CDR3 nucleotides read TGCGCCAGCAGCCCGGCAGGAGGAGGACTCCCTGGGTCACCCCTCCACTTT. As protein: CASSPAGGGLPGSPLHF.

This clonotype was observed a handful of times. The rearrangement uses TRBV27 and TRBJ2-5; the D gene is possibly TRBD1 (5 bases). Trimming cost V 6 bases and J 4 bases, with 15 bases left between them. CDR1 is MNHEY and CDR2 is SMNVEV in the germline V gene (reference sequence). CDR3 length: 14 amino acids. The CDR3 spells CASRYNRIGETQYF. CDR3 DNA: TGTGCCAGCAGATACAACAGGATCGGAGAGACCCAGTACTTC.

The V gene is TRBV10-3, the J gene TRBJ2-3; 9 bases agree with TRBD2. Germline assignment: CDR1 ENHRY and CDR2 SYGVKD. This CDR3 spans 15 amino acids. J was trimmed by 2 bases and V by 4 bases; bases with no gene match: 4. The CDR3 reads CAISVGGRVTDTQYF. CDR3 bases: TGTGCCATCAGTGTTGGCGGGAGGGTCACAGATACGCAGTATTTT.

The chain employs TRBV5-1 and TRBJ2-6, with 8 bases fitting TRBD2. Germline CDR1 is SGHRS and CDR2 is YFSETQ. CDR3 length: 17 amino acids. V was clipped by 4 bases and J by 0 bases; unmatched bases: 6. The CDR3 is CASSGSGALSGANVLTF. In DNA, the CDR3 is TGCGCCAGCAGCGGTAGCGGGGCCCTCTCTGGGGCCAACGTCCTGACTTTC.

Many counts were recorded for this clonotype. The rearrangement joins TRBV20-1 to TRBJ2-1; D gene unclear. Trimming removed 3 bases at V and 0 bases at J, with 6 bases between. This CDR3 comprises 13 residues. CDR1 and CDR2 from the germline V gene are DFQATT and SNEGSKA (reference sequence). The chain's CDR3 is CSARESSYNEQFF. The CDR3 bases are TGCAGTGCTAGGGAGAGCTCCTACAATGAGCAGTTCTTC.

The chain combines TRBV28 with TRBJ1-2; D not certain. CDR3 length equals 13 residues. Trimming removed 6 bases at V and 3 bases at J, with 11 bases between. Germline loops: CDR1 MDHEN, CDR2 SYDVKM. The CDR3, as DNA: TGTGCCAGCAGCTTCACCATAGACTATGGCTACACCTTC. It translates to CASSFTIDYGYTF.